A single T cell receptor (beta chain) is shown here with its context. These data come from a study of T cell responses to AZD1222 COVID-19 vaccine. This table comes from immunoSEQ multiplex PCR, and its TCRdb copy is limited to in-frame clones, with some not included. The sample yields roughly 120,000 clones, 80% to 90% seen once. Germline-derived CDR1 and CDR2 are MGHRA and YSYEKL. With 1 base removed from V and 1 base from J, the gap between germline ends came to 4 bases. This CDR3 contains 13 residues. The sequence was collected from an adult in good health. Sequences were derived from peripheral blood, sampled on day 0 of MenACWY control vaccination. The chain carries TRBV4-1 and TRBJ1-1, with D uncertain. The CDR3 nucleotides read TGCGCCAGCAGCCAAGGCAAGAACACTGAAGCTTTCTTT. Encoded protein: CASSQGKNTEAFF.